This paragraph covers one TCR beta chain sequence. Its cognate antigen is unknown. 60 Vbeta and 13 Jbeta primers were used in PCR. Measured with immunoSEQ multiplex PCR; TCRdb has only the in-frame clones, and not every one. The table records 180,000 or so clones, about three quarters of them present only once. The sample comes from a study of cytomegalovirus exposure and HLA in healthy donors. Study outcomes and limitations: Earlier analysis found most TCR beta V segments productive about 90% or about 30% of the time.

Germline V lookup: CDR1 LNHNV, CDR2 YYDKDF (reference sequence). J gave up 10 bases and V 3 bases, and 13 bases lay outside the gene matches. The length of the CDR3 is 17 residues. The clonotype comes from a man in his late teens or twenties in good health and CMV-seronegative. This chain links TRBV15 with TRBJ1-6; 9 nucleotides agree with TRBD1. Sequenced sample: PBMCs. The CDR3 loop is CATSSGPGTGQGSPLHF. The CDR3 nucleotides read TGTGCCACCAGCAGTGGTCCCGGGACAGGGCAAGGATCACCCCTCCACTTT.